A single sample gave rise to the 22 T cell receptor beta chains below, sequenced in a study of brain T cells in children with intractable seizures. Generated by immunoSEQ multiplex PCR, the TCRdb table keeps only in-frame clones and is missing some. The sample records around 340,000 clones, nearly 95% being singletons. Time point in this sample: blood from clinic visit 5 months post-surgery; TSC patient then seizure free. The material sequenced was peripheral blood, taken less than 6 months after surgery. The receptors stem from a boy in the first two years of life with tuberous sclerosis and intractable seizures.

This clone was picked up one time. V is TRBV15 and J is TRBJ2-7; either TRBD1 or TRBD2 may supply D (5 bases each). This CDR3 comprises 14 residues. CDR1 and CDR2 (germline): LNHNV, YYDKDF (reference sequence). With 1 base removed from V and 4 bases from J, the gap between germline ends came to 11 bases. CDR3 DNA sequence: TGTGCCACCAGCAGAGGAGCAGGGAGTTACGAGCAGTACTTC. Translated, it gives CATSRGAGSYEQYF.

The chain is built from TRBV27 and TRBJ2-3; D remains unclear. The V and J ends lost 7 bases and 3 bases respectively, with 8 bases between them. This CDR3 region has 12 residues. Per germline, CDR1 MNHEY and CDR2 SMNVEV (reference sequence). CDR3 DNA: TGTGCCAGCAAGGAAGGAACAGATACGCAGTATTTT. Translating gives CASKEGTDTQYF.

This clone was observed a single time. The chain joins TRBV12-3 or TRBV12-4 to TRBJ1-2; tentative D call: TRBD1 (5 bases). The CDR3 has 13 residues. V shed 1 base and J shed 2 bases, with 5 bases lying between them. The CDR3 DNA reads TGTGCCAGCAGTTTAGGGGGGAACTATGGCTACACCTTC. Translation: CASSLGGNYGYTF.

The chain is built from TRBV12-3 or TRBV12-4 and TRBJ2-1, with TRBD1 matching 8 bases. This CDR3 comprises 13 residues. J was trimmed by 7 bases and V by 7 bases; bases with no gene match: 6. CDR3 sequence (DNA): TGTGCCAGCACCCGGACAGGGCTAAATGAGCAGTTCTTC. This translates into CASTRTGLNEQFF.

The chain couples TRBV10-3 to TRBJ1-5; D gene ambiguous. The CDR3 totals 15 residues. Germline V CDR1 and CDR2: ENHRY, SYGVKD. The V and J ends lost 3 bases and 5 bases respectively, with 14 bases between them. The CDR3 bases are TGTGCCATCAGTGACGGGGAGAGGTACGATCAGCCCCAGCATTTT. It translates to CAISDGERYDQPQHF.

This clone was observed once. The rearrangement joins TRBV15 to TRBJ1-1; D call uncertain. This CDR3 comprises 14 residues. The V end lost 0 bases, the J end lost 2 bases, and 7 bases lay between the germline ends. Germline loops: CDR1 LNHNV, CDR2 YYDKDF (reference sequence). CDR3 residues: CATSRDRLNTEAFF. The CDR3 nucleotides are TGTGCCACCAGCAGAGATAGGCTTAACACTGAAGCTTTCTTT.

The chain combines TRBV7-9 with TRBJ2-2, with D hard to call. The CDR3 is made up of 14 amino acids. The V end was cut by 2 bases, the J end by 6 bases, with 10 bases between. Germline V gives CDR1 SEHNR, CDR2 FQNEAQ (reference sequence). The CDR3 region is CASSLIDFSGELFF. The CDR3 region has the DNA TGTGCCAGCAGCTTAATTGACTTTTCCGGGGAGCTGTTTTTT.

The rearrangement links TRBV29-1 to TRBJ2-5; 7 bases align to TRBD2. Germline V gives CDR1 SQVTM, CDR2 ANQGSEA. The junction had 12 bases not matched to a gene; V was cut back by 6 bases and J by 5 bases. CDR3 length: 14 residues. The CDR3: CSVGLTTGGETQYF. CDR3 nucleotide sequence: TGCAGCGTGGGACTCACGACCGGGGGGGAGACCCAGTACTTC.

V is TRBV15 and J is TRBJ2-5; D may be TRBD2 (5 bases). Trimming stripped 0 bases from V and 4 bases from J, with 15 bases between. Per germline, CDR1 LNHNV and CDR2 YYDKDF (reference sequence). The CDR3 is made up of 16 amino acids. The CDR3, as DNA: TGTGCCACCAGCAGAGATCTGGCAAATGGAGGAGAGACCCAGTACTTC. This sequence encodes CATSRDLANGGETQYF.

This chain connects TRBV11-1 to TRBJ2-7; D not resolved. The V gene lost 5 bases and the J gene lost 8 bases, with 22 bases spanning the gap. CDR3 length: 15 amino acids. Germline V gene sequence: CDR1 SGHAT, CDR2 FQDESV (reference sequence). The DNA for the CDR3 is TGTGCCAGCAGCCTAACGAGGTTAGCCTCAAGCAAGCAGTACTTC. Translating gives CASSLTRLASSKQYF.

This chain joins TRBV2 and TRBJ1-1; no reliable D call. The length of the CDR3 is 12 residues. The V gene's germline CDR1 is SNHLY and CDR2 FYNNEI. V lost 6 bases, J lost 5 bases, and 10 bases lay in between. As DNA, the CDR3 is TGTGCCAGCAGGCGGGTAGGAACTGAAGCTTTCTTT. Protein: CASRRVGTEAFF.

This chain joins TRBV10-2 and TRBJ2-3; 14 bases line up with TRBD2. V lost 7 bases and J lost 5; bases outside the gene matches: 5. Germline V lookup: CDR1 WSHSY, CDR2 SAAADI. The CDR3 covers 15 residues. CDR3 amino acids: CASTGLAGEGDTQYF. CDR3 in DNA: TGCGCCAGCACGGGACTAGCGGGAGAGGGAGATACGCAGTATTTT.

Concerning this clone itself: Relative to the germline gene, one junction end is altered; a read error may explain this. The CDR3 DNA sequence: TGTGCCAGCAGCTCGACCCAACAGGGGACCTTT. Translation: CASSSTQQGTF. The V call is TRBV5-8, the J call TRBJ1-1; 7 positions agree with TRBD1. The CDR3 has 11 residues. Looked up from germline, CDR1 is SGHTS and CDR2 is YDEGEE.

The genes are TRBV2 and TRBJ2-2, with 8 bases identical to TRBD1. The CDR3 spans 16 residues. Looked up from germline, CDR1 is SNHLY and CDR2 is FYNNEI. The J segment lost 1 base and the V segment lost 2 bases, leaving 3 bases of the junction unmatched. The CDR3 is CASSERGTGNTGELFF. The CDR3 nucleotides are TGTGCCAGCAGTGAACGCGGGACAGGGAACACCGGGGAGCTGTTTTTT.

The CDR3 DNA follows: TGTGCCAGCAGCCAAGAGGTGGGGACCACAGATACGCAGTATTTT. Translating it yields CASSQEVGTTDTQYF. This chain links TRBV14 with TRBJ2-3; D tentatively reads TRBD1 or TRBD2 (5 bases each). The CDR3 is made up of 15 amino acids. CDR1 SGHDN and CDR2 FVKESK come from the germline V gene. The V gene lost 0 bases and the J gene lost 2 bases, with 9 bases spanning the gap. Using reference TRBV14 and TRBJ2-3 for the parts outside the CDR3, the full variable domain is EAGVTQFPSHSVIEKGQTVTLRCDPISGHDNLYWYRRVMGKEIKFLLHFVKESKQDESGMPNNRFLAERTGGTYSTLKVQPAELEDSGVYFCASSQEVGTTDTQYFGPGTRLTVL.

This clone was seen just once. The J gene is TRBJ1-4, the V gene TRBV7-9; TRBD1 matches 8 bases. Per germline, CDR1 SEHNR and CDR2 FQNEAQ (reference sequence). The CDR3 sequence is 14 residues long. J gave up 10 bases and V 3 bases, and 7 bases lay outside the gene matches. The CDR3 sequence: CASSLDRESGKLFF. In DNA, the CDR3 is TGTGCCAGCAGCTTGGACAGGGAGTCGGGAAAACTGTTTTTT.

The rearrangement uses TRBV7-9 and TRBJ1-1; D is possibly TRBD1 (5 bases). The CDR3 runs 16 residues. V was cut by 1 base and J by 0 bases, with 12 bases left in between. Germline assignment: CDR1 SEHNR and CDR2 FQNEAQ (reference sequence). As DNA, the CDR3 is TGTGCCAGCAGCTTAGAGGTGGGGGTCATGAACACTGAAGCTTTCTTT. Translated: CASSLEVGVMNTEAFF.

The chain joins TRBV19 to TRBJ1-2; 8 nucleotides agree with TRBD1. The CDR3 consists of 13 residues. Trimming removed 1 base from V and 7 bases from J; junction bases left unmatched: 2. CDR1 is LNHDA and CDR2 is SQIVND in the germline V gene (reference sequence). The CDR3 here is CASSIVDRVGYTF. CDR3 nucleotide sequence: TGTGCCAGTAGTATAGTGGACAGGGTTGGCTACACCTTC.

The chain uses TRBV11-3 and TRBJ2-1; 12 positions agree with TRBD2. CDR1 is SGHNT and CDR2 is YENEEA in the germline V gene. With V trimmed by 5 bases and J by 6 bases, 8 bases remained unmatched. The CDR3 consists of 16 residues. The CDR3: CASSPPGLAGSNEQFF. In DNA, the CDR3 is TGTGCCAGCAGCCCCCCGGGACTAGCGGGTTCCAATGAGCAGTTCTTC.

The DNA for the CDR3 is TGTGCCATCAGTGACCACAGTCCGAAGCGTGGCTACACCTTC. Protein: CAISDHSPKRGYTF. The rearrangement joins TRBV10-3 to TRBJ1-2; D gene unclear. Between the trimmed V and J ends, which lost 3 bases and 7 bases, there was a span of 15 bases. CDR3 length: 14 amino acids. The V gene's germline CDR1 is ENHRY and CDR2 SYGVKD.

CDR3 residues: CASSLVGNEQFF. The CDR3 DNA follows: TGTGCCAGCAGCCTTGTTGGGAATGAGCAGTTCTTC. The chain carries TRBV3-1 (or the pseudogene TRBV3-2) and TRBJ2-1, with unresolved D. The CDR3 extends over 12 amino acids. In germline, CDR1 is LGHDT, CDR2 YNNKEL (reference sequence). Trimming pared 4 bases from V and 7 bases from J, leaving 8 bases between.

CDR3 amino acids: CASSCRDRELGNYGYTF. The CDR3 DNA follows: TGTGCCAGCAGCTGCCGGGACAGGGAACTCGGTAACTATGGCTACACCTTC. This chain links TRBV5-8 with TRBJ1-2; 9 nucleotides match TRBD1. The CDR3 totals 17 residues. Germline V gives CDR1 SGHTS, CDR2 YDEGEE. After removal of 3 bases from V and 1 base from J, the junction contained 10 bases not matched to a gene.